Presented here are 15 T cell receptor beta chains from one specimen sequenced in a study of cytomegalovirus exposure and HLA in healthy donors. The PCR ran on 60 Vbeta and 13 Jbeta primers. Data came from immunoSEQ multiplex PCR; TCRdb stores just in-frame clones and leaves some out. This sample yields some 190,000 clones, of which roughly 87% are seen a single time; roughly 0.98% belongs to the top ten. The sample comprised PBMCs. The receptors shown here come from a boy aged 2 to 10 in good health and CMV-seronegative.

This rearrangement joins TRBV2 to TRBJ2-1, with 7 bases lining up with TRBD1. Germline loops: CDR1 SNHLY, CDR2 FYNNEI. CDR3 length: 16 residues. The V segment lost 8 bases and the J segment 3 bases; nucleotides outside the gene matches: 13. The CDR3 protein is CASFVRQGSNYNEQFF. Here the CDR3 DNA reads TGTGCCAGCTTTGTTCGACAGGGCTCAAACTACAATGAGCAGTTCTTC. Full variable domain (remainder filled in from reference TRBV2 and TRBJ2-1): EPEVTQTPSHQVTQMGQEVILRCVPISNHLYFYWYRQILGQKVEFLVSFYNNEISEKSEIFDDQFSVERPDGSNFTLKIRSTKLEDSAMYFCASFVRQGSNYNEQFFGPGTRLTVL.

This clone was picked up one time. The chain joins TRBV7-9 to TRBJ2-7; tentative D call: TRBD2 (7 bases). CDR1 SEHNR and CDR2 FQNEAQ come from the germline V gene (reference sequence). CDR3 length: 13 amino acids. V lost 5 bases and J 7 bases, leaving 15 bases between the germline ends. Here the CDR3 reads CASSPRGAEEQYF. The CDR3 nucleotides are TGTGCCAGCAGCCCCCGGGGGGCAGAGGAGCAGTACTTC.

The CDR3 DNA sequence: TGCAGCGCCGGGGGGGACGACTCTGGAAACACCATATATTTT. Translation: CSAGGDDSGNTIYF. This chain uses TRBV29-1 with TRBJ1-3, with D tentatively TRBD1 (5 bases). The length of the CDR3 is 14 residues. The V end was cut by 7 bases, the J end by 0 bases, with 13 bases between. The germline V gene encodes CDR1 SQVTM and CDR2 ANQGSEA. The full variable domain, rest sourced from reference TRBV29-1 and TRBJ1-3, is SAVISQKPSRDICQRGTSLTIQCQVDSQVTMMFWYRQQPGQSLTLIATANQGSEATYESGFVIDKFPISRPNLTFSTLTVSNMSPEDSSIYLCSAGGDDSGNTIYFGEGSWLTVV.

The rearrangement links TRBV30 to TRBJ2-7, with 11 bases identical to TRBD1. The V segment lost 3 bases and the J segment 3 bases; nucleotides outside the gene matches: 4. The V gene's germline CDR1 is GTSNPN and CDR2 SVGIG (reference sequence). The CDR3 runs 14 residues. The CDR3 spells CAWRTGQGGYEQYF. Written as DNA, the CDR3 is TGTGCCTGGAGAACGGGACAGGGGGGCTACGAGCAGTACTTC.

The chain carries TRBV28 and TRBJ2-1; tentative D call: TRBD2 (5 bases). This CDR3 has 14 amino acids. Between the trimmed V and J ends, which lost 3 bases and 9 bases, there was a span of 15 bases. The germline gives CDR1 MDHEN, CDR2 SYDVKM. The CDR3: CASSFLTSTSEQFF. The CDR3 nucleotides read TGTGCCAGCAGTTTCCTTACTAGTACCAGTGAGCAGTTCTTC.

V is TRBV6-1 and J is TRBJ1-5; 8 nucleotides line up with TRBD1. Germline CDR1 and CDR2: MNHNS and SASEGT. J lost 2 bases, V lost 11 bases, and 11 bases had no gene match. CDR3 length equals 15 residues. This CDR3 reads CACSPDRARNQPQHF. The CDR3 DNA is TGTGCCTGTTCACCGGACAGGGCCCGCAATCAGCCCCAGCATTTT.

This clone was detected only a few times. This sequence joins TRBV5-1 and TRBJ1-4; D may be TRBD1 (5 bases). The germline V gene encodes CDR1 SGHRS and CDR2 YFSETQ. Trimming took 6 bases from V and 4 from J, leaving 16 bases between them. This CDR3 is 15 amino acids long. DNA for the CDR3: TGCGCCAGCACGGGGGGTAGAAGACTTAATGAAAAACTGTTTTTT. It translates to CASTGGRRLNEKLFF.

The sample holds a few counts of this clone. The chain couples TRBV5-1 to TRBJ1-1; 7 nucleotides align to TRBD1. CDR1 and CDR2 from the germline V gene are SGHRS and YFSETQ. This CDR3 region has 15 residues. The ends lost 4 bases at V and 1 base at J; junction bases unmatched: 7. CDR3 amino acids: CASSRMGQTNTEAFF. The CDR3 DNA reads TGCGCCAGCAGCCGTATGGGACAGACGAACACTGAAGCTTTCTTT.

This chain uses TRBV19 with TRBJ2-7; 10 nucleotides align to TRBD1. The CDR3 loop spans 15 amino acids. Germline CDR1 reads LNHDA; CDR2 reads SQIVND (reference sequence). After removal of 5 bases from V and 3 bases from J, the junction contained 7 bases not matched to a gene. Here the CDR3 DNA reads TGTGCCAGTAGTCCCCAGGGACAGGGGCACTACGAGCAGTACTTC. It encodes CASSPQGQGHYEQYF.

The V call is TRBV29-1, the J call TRBJ2-2; D gene uncertain. Germline CDR1 reads SQVTM; CDR2 reads ANQGSEA. The CDR3 spans 13 residues. V was shortened by 3 bases and J by 4 bases, with 9 bases between the two germline ends. This chain's CDR3 is CSVESGRTGELFF. In DNA, the CDR3 is TGCAGCGTTGAGTCTGGGCGCACCGGGGAGCTGTTTTTT.

The rearrangement links TRBV30 to TRBJ1-5, with D possibly TRBD1 on 5 matching bases. Trimming took 1 base from V and 0 from J, leaving 7 bases between them. The germline CDR1 and CDR2 sequences are GTSNPN and SVGIG (reference sequence). The CDR3 loop spans 14 amino acids. This CDR3 reads CAWSGRVSNQPQHF. The CDR3 DNA sequence: TGTGCCTGGAGTGGCAGGGTTAGCAATCAGCCCCAGCATTTT. Full variable domain (rest looked up from reference TRBV30 and TRBJ1-5): SQTIHQWPATLVQPVGSPLSLECTVEGTSNPNLYWYRQAAGRGLQLLFYSVGIGQISSEVPQNLSASRPQDRQFILSSKKLLLSDSGFYLCAWSGRVSNQPQHFGDGTRLSIL.

This chain connects TRBV4-1 to TRBJ2-7; 11 bases agree with TRBD2. The junction had 10 bases not matched to a gene; V was cut back by 4 bases and J by 2 bases. This CDR3 is built from 17 residues. Germline values: CDR1 MGHRA, CDR2 YSYEKL. In nucleotides, the CDR3 is TGCGCCAGCAGCCGATTGCATATAGCGGGAGGGCCCTACGAGCAGTACTTC. Translation: CASSRLHIAGGPYEQYF.

The chain links TRBV7-6 to TRBJ2-3, with 7 positions matching TRBD1. The CDR3 is made up of 17 amino acids. Unmatched junction bases numbered 13, after V lost 5 bases and J lost 2 bases. Germline V CDR1 and CDR2: SGHVS, FNYEAQ. The CDR3 DNA follows: TGTGCCAGCAGCACTAGTAGGGGGCAGGTCCCCACAGATACGCAGTATTTT. Amino acids: CASSTSRGQVPTDTQYF.

This chain links TRBV4-1 with TRBJ2-7, with TRBD2 as a possible D gene (8 bases). Per the germline V gene, CDR1 is MGHRA and CDR2 is YSYEKL. This CDR3 is 17 amino acids long. V was shortened by 2 bases and J by 1 base, with 18 bases between the two germline ends. The CDR3 is CASSQPPGGGESYEQYF. The CDR3 DNA reads TGCGCCAGCAGCCAACCTCCGGGAGGGGGCGAGTCCTACGAGCAGTACTTC.

The chain is built from TRBV5-1 and TRBJ1-2; 8 positions agree with TRBD1. The germline CDR1 and CDR2 sequences are SGHRS and YFSETQ. The CDR3 contains 11 residues. V lost 7 bases and J lost 4; bases outside the gene matches: 0. The CDR3 DNA reads as TGCGCCAGCGGGACAGGCTATGGCTACACCTTC. It translates to CASGTGYGYTF.